A single sample is the source of the 27 T cell receptor beta chains below, sequenced in a study of blood T cell repertoires in COVID-19. Libraries were prepared by immunoSEQ multiplex PCR; TCRdb keeps only in-frame clonotypes and omits some of them. The top ten clones hold 17% of a sample with fewer than 110,000 clones, approximately 90% of them seen once. Source material: peripheral blood. Every receptor here comes from a man aged 45 to 65 with acute or convalescent COVID-19.

J is TRBJ2-2 and V is TRBV19; D is unclear. The CDR3 extends over 13 amino acids. V lost 6 bases to trimming and J lost 5 bases, with 10 bases between them. Germline CDR1 LNHDA, CDR2 SQIVND (reference sequence). The CDR3 nucleotides are TGTGCCAGTAGCGCGGCCGGAACCGGGGAGCTGTTTTTT. This translates into CASSAAGTGELFF.

The chain joins TRBV5-6 to TRBJ2-5; 7 bases match TRBD2. Germline V gives CDR1 SGHDT, CDR2 YYEEEE. The junction had 11 bases not matched to a gene; V was cut back by 5 bases and J by 1 base. The CDR3 is made up of 16 amino acids. In DNA form, the CDR3 reads TGTGCCAGCAGATACCAGTCGGGGGGATTCCAAGAGACCCAGTACTTC. This encodes CASRYQSGGFQETQYF.

The V call is TRBV12-3 or TRBV12-4, the J call TRBJ2-5, with a weak D call TRBD2 (6 bases). The length of the CDR3 is 13 residues. V lost 5 bases and J 4 bases, leaving 11 bases between the germline ends. This CDR3 is CASSPRGLETQYF. CDR3 DNA sequence: TGTGCCAGCAGTCCCCGGGGACTAGAGACCCAGTACTTC.

This rearrangement joins TRBV4-2 to TRBJ1-1; D not resolved. This CDR3 is 15 amino acids long. Germline V gene data show CDR1 as LGHNA and CDR2 as YNFKEQ. The ends were cut back, 0 bases at V and 3 bases at J, with 11 bases in the middle. CDR3 sequence reads: CASSQDSRTYTEAFF. Here the CDR3 DNA reads TGTGCCAGCAGCCAAGATTCCCGTACTTACACTGAAGCTTTCTTT.

The chain joins TRBV5-1 to TRBJ1-1, with a tentative D call TRBD1 (6 bases). V shed 4 bases and J shed 0 bases, with 13 bases lying between them. Germline V gives CDR1 SGHRS, CDR2 YFSETQ. This CDR3 has 15 amino acids. This chain's CDR3 is CASSLGEGVNTEAFF. The CDR3 bases are TGCGCCAGCAGCCTTGGTGAGGGGGTGAACACTGAAGCTTTCTTT.

This rearrangement joins TRBV20-1 to TRBJ2-7; a possible D gene is TRBD2 (5 bases). V was cut by 6 bases and J by 11 bases, with 17 bases left in between. Germline loops: CDR1 DFQATT, CDR2 SNEGSKA (reference sequence). The CDR3 is 11 residues long. CDR3 bases: TGCAGTGCCCGACGGGCACCCGGGGAGTACTTC. As protein: CSARRAPGEYF.

This chain connects TRBV5-6 to TRBJ1-2; D possibly corresponds to TRBD1 (5 bases). Trimming removed 1 base at V and 5 bases at J, with 9 bases between. Germline CDR1 and CDR2: SGHDT and YYEEEE. This CDR3 comprises 13 residues. For the CDR3, the DNA is TGTGCCAGCAGCTTGTCCCGACAGTATGGCTACACCTTC. Its protein is CASSLSRQYGYTF. Full variable domain (remainder filled in from reference TRBV5-6 and TRBJ1-2): DAGVTQSPTHLIKTRGQQVTLRCSPKSGHDTVSWYQQALGQGPQFIFQYYEEEERQRGNFPDRFSGHQFPNYSSELNVNALLLGDSALYLCASSLSRQYGYTFGSGTRLTVV.

The chain couples TRBV6-4 to TRBJ2-1; 10 nucleotides line up with TRBD1. The V gene's germline CDR1 is MRHNA and CDR2 SNTAGT. The V gene end was trimmed by 5 bases and the J gene end by 3 bases; junction bases not matched to a gene: 7. The CDR3 is 16 amino acids. The CDR3 DNA is TGTGCCAGCAGTAAATCCGGGACAGGGGTCTACAATGAGCAGTTCTTC. It translates to CASSKSGTGVYNEQFF.

Concerning this clone itself: The same CDR3 can be traced to other DNA sequences in this sample. The genes are TRBV19 and TRBJ1-1; D gene uncertain. This CDR3 has 13 amino acids. V was cut by 2 bases and J by 1 base, with 5 bases left in between. CDR1 and CDR2 from the germline V gene are LNHDA and SQIVND (reference sequence). Here the CDR3 reads CASSIWQNTEAFF. The CDR3 nucleotides read TGTGCCAGTAGTATATGGCAGAACACTGAAGCTTTCTTT.

The V call is TRBV4-1, the J call TRBJ1-5, with 8 bases lining up with TRBD1. The CDR3 totals 14 residues. CDR1 is MGHRA, CDR2 YSYEKL, per germline. V was clipped by 4 bases and J by 5 bases; unmatched bases: 4. CDR3 amino acids: CASSLGTGDQPQHF. For the CDR3, the DNA is TGCGCCAGCAGCCTAGGGACAGGAGATCAGCCCCAGCATTTT.

The chain carries TRBV5-1 and TRBJ2-7; D is uncertain. The CDR3 has 14 amino acids. The germline V gene encodes CDR1 SGHRS and CDR2 YFSETQ. Trimming pared 0 bases from V and 6 bases from J, leaving 13 bases between. The CDR3 region has the DNA TGCGCCAGCAGCTTGGCCGGGTCGAGTGGCGAGCAGTACTTC. This encodes CASSLAGSSGEQYF.

The rearrangement joins TRBV19 to TRBJ1-2, with a tentative D call TRBD1 (5 bases). Germline CDR1 and CDR2: LNHDA and SQIVND (reference sequence). V shed 4 bases and J shed 5 bases, with 11 bases lying between them. CDR3 length: 13 residues. The CDR3 sequence is CASSTQVLYGYTF. As DNA, the CDR3 is TGTGCCAGTAGTACACAGGTTCTTTATGGCTACACCTTC.

The CDR3: CASSLGRYGYTF. CDR3 nucleotides: TGTGCCAGCAGTTTAGGGCGCTATGGCTACACCTTC. The chain combines TRBV28 with TRBJ1-2; no reliable D call. Trimming removed 2 bases from V and 4 bases from J, with 5 bases in between. The CDR3 runs 12 residues. The V gene's germline CDR1 is MDHEN and CDR2 SYDVKM.

The chain carries TRBV7-7 and TRBJ1-1, with D unclear. The CDR3 contains 13 residues. Trimming took 5 bases from V and 0 from J, leaving 7 bases between them. CDR1 is SSHAT and CDR2 is FNYEAQ in the germline V gene (reference sequence). The CDR3 DNA is TGTGCCAGCAGCCCGACATTGAACACTGAAGCTTTCTTT. Protein product: CASSPTLNTEAFF.

The chain joins TRBV11-2 to TRBJ2-7; 8 bases fit TRBD1. The CDR3 has 15 amino acids. Germline lookup yields CDR1 SGHAT and CDR2 FQNNGV. V was clipped by 2 bases and J by 3 bases; unmatched bases: 6. In DNA form, the CDR3 reads TGTGCCAGCAGCTTATCAGACGGGACAGGCTACGAGCAGTACTTC. As protein: CASSLSDGTGYEQYF.

The CDR3 sequence: CSASGGPDTQYF. The CDR3 region has the DNA TGCAGTGCTAGTGGGGGGCCAGATACGCAGTATTTT. The rearrangement joins TRBV20-1 to TRBJ2-3, with D tentatively TRBD1 or TRBD2 (6 bases each). V dropped 3 bases and J dropped 4 bases, with 8 bases sitting between them. Germline-derived CDR1 and CDR2 are DFQATT and SNEGSKA (reference sequence). The CDR3 totals 12 residues.

The CDR3 reads CASSLRDSSENEQFF. The CDR3, as DNA: TGCGCCAGCAGTCTGCGGGACAGTTCAGAAAATGAGCAGTTCTTC. This chain joins TRBV5-1 and TRBJ2-1; D is possibly TRBD1 (7 bases). CDR3 length: 15 amino acids. The V gene lost 5 bases and the J gene lost 7 bases, with 19 bases spanning the gap. CDR1 and CDR2 from the germline V gene are SGHRS and YFSETQ.

This chain uses TRBV3-1 (or the pseudogene TRBV3-2) with TRBJ2-2; 11 bases line up with TRBD2. Germline-derived CDR1 and CDR2 are LGHDT and YNNKEL (reference sequence). The junction had 6 bases not matched to a gene; V was cut back by 3 bases and J by 6 bases. The CDR3 sequence is 16 residues long. The CDR3 DNA reads TGTGCCAGCAGCCAGGTAGCGGGGGGGAGATCCGGGGAGCTGTTTTTT. It yields the protein CASSQVAGGRSGELFF.

The chain couples TRBV7-6 to TRBJ2-1, with D hard to call. The germline CDR1 and CDR2 sequences are SGHVS and FNYEAQ. The CDR3 loop spans 13 amino acids. V was trimmed by 5 bases and J by 6 bases, leaving 11 bases between them. CDR3 residues: CASSPSSLNEQFF. The DNA for the CDR3 is TGTGCCAGCAGCCCCAGTTCTCTCAATGAGCAGTTCTTC.

The chain employs TRBV5-1 and TRBJ1-1, with TRBD1 identical over 9 bases. The V gene's germline CDR1 is SGHRS and CDR2 YFSETQ. The CDR3 spans 14 residues. J lost 3 bases, V lost 5 bases, and 5 bases had no gene match. The CDR3 loop is CASSRDRVDTEAFF. The CDR3 region has the DNA TGCGCCAGCAGTAGGGACAGGGTTGACACTGAAGCTTTCTTT.

The chain carries TRBV30 and TRBJ1-4; TRBD1 aligns across 8 bases. Germline values: CDR1 GTSNPN, CDR2 SVGIG (reference sequence). Losses at the gene ends were 5 bases for V and 8 bases for J; bases not matched to a gene: 13. This CDR3 contains 15 residues. CDR3 in DNA: TGTGCCTGGGAAAGTCGACAGGGGCTGGGGGAAAAACTGTTTTTT. Protein product: CAWESRQGLGEKLFF. The full variable domain, rest sourced from reference TRBV30 and TRBJ1-4, is SQTIHQWPATLVQPVGSPLSLECTVEGTSNPNLYWYRQAAGRGLQLLFYSVGIGQISSEVPQNLSASRPQDRQFILSSKKLLLSDSGFYLCAWESRQGLGEKLFFGSGTQLSVL.

V usage is TRBV18 and J usage is TRBJ2-2, with 7 bases that match TRBD1. This CDR3 region has 15 residues. Trimming cost V 0 bases and J 6 bases; bases outside gene matches: 4. The germline CDR1 and CDR2 sequences are KGHSH and LQKENI. The CDR3 spells CASSPPDRVAGELFF. CDR3 DNA sequence: TGTGCCAGCTCACCACCAGACAGGGTGGCCGGGGAGCTGTTTTTT.

The rearrangement uses TRBV5-1 and TRBJ2-2; a weak D match, TRBD1 (6 bases). V lost 1 base to trimming and J lost 5 bases, with 15 bases between them. Germline-derived CDR1 and CDR2 are SGHRS and YFSETQ. There are 16 residues in the CDR3. The CDR3 spells CASSLRVGQSTGELFF. The DNA for the CDR3 is TGCGCCAGCAGCTTGAGGGTTGGACAGAGTACCGGGGAGCTGTTTTTT.

The chain carries TRBV30 and TRBJ1-6; 10 bases align to TRBD1. CDR3 length: 18 residues. Germline V CDR1 and CDR2: GTSNPN, SVGIG (reference sequence). V lost 2 bases, J lost 0 bases, and 7 bases stayed unmatched. CDR3: CAWSLGTGVRSYNSPLHF. CDR3 nucleotide sequence: TGTGCCTGGAGTCTCGGGACAGGGGTGCGCTCCTATAATTCACCCCTCCACTTT.

Only one count was recorded for this clone. The chain has TRBV30 and TRBJ2-7, with D perhaps TRBD2 (6 bases). V lost 0 bases, J lost 6 bases, and 21 bases lay in between. The CDR3 covers 16 residues. Germline-derived CDR1 and CDR2 are GTSNPN and SVGIG (reference sequence). Here the CDR3 reads CAWSVVPPTLGGEQYF. DNA of the CDR3: TGTGCCTGGAGTGTAGTACCCCCCACCTTGGGGGGCGAGCAGTACTTC.

This chain links TRBV18 with TRBJ1-1, with a tentative D call TRBD1 (5 bases). The V gene lost 3 bases and the J gene lost 0 bases, with 11 bases spanning the gap. This CDR3 contains 15 residues. Germline V lookup: CDR1 KGHSH, CDR2 LQKENI. In nucleotides, the CDR3 is TGTGCCAGCTCACCTGGGGCGGGAATGAACACTGAAGCTTTCTTT. This encodes CASSPGAGMNTEAFF.

The rearrangement joins TRBV7-2 to TRBJ2-5, with TRBD1 matching over 10 bases. The germline V gene encodes CDR1 SGHTA and CDR2 FQGNSA. This CDR3 is built from 17 residues. V lost 1 base and J lost 2; bases outside the gene matches: 7. The DNA for the CDR3 is TGTGCCAGCAGCTTAGAGACAGGGGGCTTGATACAAGAGACCCAGTACTTC. This encodes CASSLETGGLIQETQYF.